This is a list of T cell receptor beta chains from one sample in a study of cytomegalovirus exposure and HLA in healthy donors. TCRdb keeps only in-frame clones here, not all; method: immunoSEQ multiplex PCR. Of approximately 170,000 clones listed, about three quarters are singletons. The specimen sequenced was PBMCs. The receptors derive from a girl aged 10-17 years in good health and CMV-seronegative. The CDR3 runs from the conserved cysteine through the conserved F or W. The order of the fields is clone size, D gene, J gene, V gene, CDR3 DNA, CDR3 protein. A D gene is named only where the DNA matches it firmly. Not all rows give a size; the values are once, few, many and, for expanded clones, a class.

>.|.|TRBJ2-3|TRBV5-1
TGCGCCAGCAGCTCCGGTATCGGGGGGCCGAGCACAGATACGCAGTATTTT
CASSSGIGGPSTDTQYF
>.|TRBD2|TRBJ2-5|TRBV9
TGTGCCAGCAGCGTAGCGCGACTAGCGGGGGGGCAAGAGACCCAGTACTTC
CASSVARLAGGQETQYF
>.|.|TRBJ2-1|TRBV7-3
TGTGCCAGCAGCTTACAGGGGACGAGGTACAATGAGCAGTTCTTC
CASSLQGTRYNEQFF
>.|.|TRBJ2-1|TRBV6-1
TGTGCCAGCAGTGTATTTCAGGTCAACAATGAGCAGTTCTTC
CASSVFQVNNEQFF
>few|TRBD2|TRBJ2-7|TRBV2
TGTGCCAGCAGTGCTGCAGCGGGGGGGATCTACGAGCAGTACTTC
CASSAAAGGIYEQYF
>.|TRBD1|TRBJ1-6|TRBV5-5
TGTGCCAGCAGCTCACTGACAGGGGGCTCCTATAATTCACCCCTCCACTTT
CASSSLTGGSYNSPLHF
>.|.|TRBJ2-3|TRBV6-4
TGTGCCAGCACCGATGAGGCAGATACGCAGTATTTT
CASTDEADTQYF
>.|.|TRBJ1-5|TRBV19
TGTGCCAGTAGGGGAGTCATGGATCAGCCCCAGCATTTT
CASRGVMDQPQHF
>once|TRBD2|TRBJ2-5|TRBV27
TGTGCCAGCAGTTTAATCGGAGCGGGAAGAGAGACCCAGTACTTC
CASSLIGAGRETQYF
>.|.|TRBJ2-3|TRBV5-4
TGTGCCAGTACCCTCGGGGATACGCAGTATTTT
CASTLGDTQYF
>.|.|TRBJ2-7|TRBV5-1
TGCGCCAGCAGCTTCGGAGCGTCTCCCCAAGGGCAGTACTTC
CASSFGASPQGQYF
>few|TRBD1|TRBJ1-2|TRBV25-1
TGTGCCAGCAGTGATTGGGGACAGGGAAGAGGCTACACCTTC
CASSDWGQGRGYTF
>.|.|TRBJ1-2|TRBV18
TGTGCCAGCTCACCGGGTTTGACAGAAGACTATGGCTACACCTTC
CASSPGLTEDYGYTF
>.|TRBD1|TRBJ2-2|TRBV9
TGTGCCAGCAGCGTTAGGGGGCAGGGCACCGGGGAGCTGTTTTTT
CASSVRGQGTGELFF
>.|.|TRBJ1-1|TRBV6-5
TGTGCCAGCAGAGACCGAACAGGGATTGACACTGAAGCTTTCTTT
CASRDRTGIDTEAFF
>.|.|TRBJ2-2|TRBV15
TGTGCCACCAGCAGAGGGGGAGCGAACACCGGGGAGCTGTTTTTT
CATSRGGANTGELFF
>.|TRBD2|TRBJ2-1|TRBV27
TGTGCCAGCAGCCCAACCCGACTAGCGGTAGACAATGAGCAGTTCTTC
CASSPTRLAVDNEQFF
>once|.|TRBJ1-1|TRBV7-3
TGTGCCAGCAGCCCCGCAGGGTACGACTCTGAAGCTTTCTTT
CASSPAGYDSEAFF
>.|TRBD2|TRBJ2-3|TRBV10-3
TGTGCCATCAGTGGGGCGGGACTAGCGGGGGTTAGCACAGATACGCAGTATTTT
CAISGAGLAGVSTDTQYF
>.|.|TRBJ2-7|TRBV29-1
TGCAGCGTGGCCGGGGGGCGCGAGCAGTACTTC
CSVAGGREQYF
>.|.|TRBJ1-2|TRBV5-6
TGTGCCAGCAGCTTCACAGGGATTGACTATGGCTACACCTTC
CASSFTGIDYGYTF
>.|TRBD1|TRBJ1-2|TRBV19
TGTGCCAGTAGTTCAACGGGGACAGCGTCCTATGGCTACACCTTC
CASSSTGTASYGYTF
>once|.|TRBJ2-1|TRBV11-2
TGTGCCAGCAGCCCCGGCGGGTCCTACAATGAGCAGTTCTTC
CASSPGGSYNEQFF
>.|TRBD1|TRBJ2-7|TRBV6-6
TGTGCCAGCAGATCCGGACAGGGGTTTTCCTACGAGCAGTACTTC
CASRSGQGFSYEQYF
>once|.|TRBJ2-7|TRBV5-1
TGCGCCAGCAAGGACTTTTACGAGCAGTACTTC
CASKDFYEQYF
>.|.|TRBJ1-2|TRBV7-9
TGTGCCAGCAGCTTACTGGTACAGGCTTTCTATGGCTACACCTTC
CASSLLVQAFYGYTF
>.|.|TRBJ1-2|TRBV9
TGTGCCAGCAGCGAGGGAGGAGGTTACACCTTC
CASSEGGGYTF
>.|.|TRBJ1-2|TRBV4-1
TGCGCCAGCAGCCGGACGCAGGGCGAGGATGGCTACACCTTC
CASSRTQGEDGYTF
>few|TRBD2|TRBJ2-7|TRBV18
TGTGCCAGCTCACCGGGACTAGCGGGGGACGAGCAGTACTTC
CASSPGLAGDEQYF
>.|.|TRBJ1-4|TRBV2
TGTGCCAGCAGCCTTCCTCCCTCCGATGAAAAACTGTTTTTT
CASSLPPSDEKLFF
>.|TRBD2|TRBJ2-3|TRBV28
TGTGCCAGCAGTTTAATGCGGGGGGCCCCCACAGATACGCAGTATTTT
CASSLMRGAPTDTQYF
>few|.|TRBJ1-2|TRBV5-6
TGTGCCAGCAGCTTGGGTGACAGCTTCTATGGCTACACCTTC
CASSLGDSFYGYTF
>few|.|TRBJ1-6|TRBV25-1
TGTGCCAGCAGTGCAGGGGCACAGAATTCACCCCTCCACTTT
CASSAGAQNSPLHF
>.|TRBD1|TRBJ1-2|TRBV2
TGTGCCAGCATTCCCGGGACAGGGGGTCGTTACACCTTC
CASIPGTGGRYTF
>once|TRBD1|TRBJ1-4|TRBV4-1
TGCGCCAGCAGCCGACCAGGGGGTACTAATGAAAAACTGTTTTTT
CASSRPGGTNEKLFF
>.|.|TRBJ1-1|TRBV9
TGTGCCAGCGGGGGGAGTGCAGGGAAGACTGAAGCTTTCTTT
CASGGSAGKTEAFF
>.|.|TRBJ1-1|TRBV5-6
TGTGCCAGCAGCTACTTCATGAACACTGAAGCTTTCTTT
CASSYFMNTEAFF
>.|.|TRBJ2-1|TRBV5-1
TGCGCCAGCACCGGAGACAATGAGCAGTTCTTC
CASTGDNEQFF
>.|.|TRBJ2-2|TRBV4-1
TGCGCCAGCAGCCAAGGGGGAGAGTTCGGGGAGCTGTTTTTT
CASSQGGEFGELFF
>.|.|TRBJ2-5|TRBV5-1
TGCGCCAGCAGCTTGGCTGAGTACCAAGAGACCCAGTACTTC
CASSLAEYQETQYF